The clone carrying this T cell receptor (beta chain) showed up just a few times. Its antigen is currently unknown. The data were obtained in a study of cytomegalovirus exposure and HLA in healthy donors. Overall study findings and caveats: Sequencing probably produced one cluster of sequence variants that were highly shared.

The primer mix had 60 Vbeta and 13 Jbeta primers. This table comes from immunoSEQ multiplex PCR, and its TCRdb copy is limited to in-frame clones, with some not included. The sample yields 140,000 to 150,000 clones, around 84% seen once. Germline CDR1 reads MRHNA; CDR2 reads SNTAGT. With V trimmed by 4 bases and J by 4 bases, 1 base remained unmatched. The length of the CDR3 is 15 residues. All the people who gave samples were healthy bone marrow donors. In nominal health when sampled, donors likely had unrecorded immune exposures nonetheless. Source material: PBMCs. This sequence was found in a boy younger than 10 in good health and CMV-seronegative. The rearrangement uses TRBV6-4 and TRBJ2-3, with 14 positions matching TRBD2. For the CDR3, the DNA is TGTGCCAGCAGTGCGACTAGCGGGGGGGCAGATACGCAGTATTTT. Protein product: CASSATSGGADTQYF.